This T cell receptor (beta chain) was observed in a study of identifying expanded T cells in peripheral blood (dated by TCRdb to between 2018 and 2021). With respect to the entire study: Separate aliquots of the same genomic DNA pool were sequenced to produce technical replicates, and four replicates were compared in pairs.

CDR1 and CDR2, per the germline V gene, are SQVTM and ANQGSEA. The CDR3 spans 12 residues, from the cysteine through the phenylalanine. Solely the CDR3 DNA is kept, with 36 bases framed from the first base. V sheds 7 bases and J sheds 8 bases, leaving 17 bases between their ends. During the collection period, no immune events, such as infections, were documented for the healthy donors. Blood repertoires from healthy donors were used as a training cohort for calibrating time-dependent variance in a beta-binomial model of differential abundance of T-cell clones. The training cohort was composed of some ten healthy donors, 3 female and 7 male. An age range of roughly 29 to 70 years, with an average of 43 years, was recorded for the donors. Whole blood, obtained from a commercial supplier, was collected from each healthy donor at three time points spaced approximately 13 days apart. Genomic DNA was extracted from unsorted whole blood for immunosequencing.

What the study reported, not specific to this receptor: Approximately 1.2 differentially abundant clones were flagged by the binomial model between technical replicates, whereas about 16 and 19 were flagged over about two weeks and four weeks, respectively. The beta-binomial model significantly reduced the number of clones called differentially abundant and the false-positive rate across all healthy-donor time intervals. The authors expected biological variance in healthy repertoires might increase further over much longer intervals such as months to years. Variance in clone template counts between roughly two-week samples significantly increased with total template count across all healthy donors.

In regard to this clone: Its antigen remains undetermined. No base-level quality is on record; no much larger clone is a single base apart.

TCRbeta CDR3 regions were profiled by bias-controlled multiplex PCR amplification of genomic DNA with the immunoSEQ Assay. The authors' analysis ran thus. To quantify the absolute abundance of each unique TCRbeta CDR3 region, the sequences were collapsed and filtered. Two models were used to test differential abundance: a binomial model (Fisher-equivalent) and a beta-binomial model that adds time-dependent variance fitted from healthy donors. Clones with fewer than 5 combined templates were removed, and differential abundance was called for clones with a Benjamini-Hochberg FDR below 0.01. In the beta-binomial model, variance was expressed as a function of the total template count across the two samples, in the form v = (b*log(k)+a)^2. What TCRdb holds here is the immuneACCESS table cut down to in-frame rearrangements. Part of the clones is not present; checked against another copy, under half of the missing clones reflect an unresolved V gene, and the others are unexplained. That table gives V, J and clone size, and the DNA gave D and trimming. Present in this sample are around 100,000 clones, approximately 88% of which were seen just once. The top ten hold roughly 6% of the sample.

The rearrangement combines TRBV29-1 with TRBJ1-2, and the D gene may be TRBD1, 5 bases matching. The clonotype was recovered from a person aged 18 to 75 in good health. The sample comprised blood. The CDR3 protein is CSGARVEGGYTF. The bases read TGCAGCGGCGCCAGGGTGGAGGGAGGCTACACCTTC. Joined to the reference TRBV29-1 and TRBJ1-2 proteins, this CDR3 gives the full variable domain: SAVISQKPSRDICQRGTSLTIQCQVDSQVTMMFWYRQQPGQSLTLIATANQGSEATYESGFVIDKFPISRPNLTFSTLTVSNMSPEDSSIYLCSGARVEGGYTFGSGTRLTVV.